What follows are 22 T cell receptor beta chains derived from one specimen sequenced in a study of shared clonotypes between healthy human individuals. The table came from immunoSEQ multiplex PCR; TCRdb's copy has only in-frame clones and leaves some out. The data contain hundreds of thousands of clones, approximately 96% of them singletons. Terminally differentiated effector memory CD45RA+ cells were left out of the naive CD8 fraction, which was CD45RO-negative and positively selected for CCR7. Sequenced sample: naive CD8+ T cells sorted from blood. The receptors originated from a woman in her twenties or thirties in good health.

This clone was observed a few times. CDR3 coding DNA: TGTGCCAGCGAAGAGGGAAGGTCCTACAATGAGCAGTTCTTC. This codes for CASEEGRSYNEQFF. The genes are TRBV6-1 and TRBJ2-1, with D maybe TRBD2 (5 bases). The germline V gene has CDR1 MNHNS and CDR2 SASEGT. The V end lost 8 bases, the J end lost 1 base, and 12 bases lay between the germline ends. The CDR3 covers 14 residues.

The J gene is TRBJ1-1, the V gene TRBV9, with 8 nucleotides matching TRBD1. The length of the CDR3 is 12 residues. CDR1 SGDLS and CDR2 YYNGEE come from the germline V gene. Trimming took 3 bases from V and 10 from J; bases not matched to a gene: 5. In DNA, the CDR3 is TGTGCCAGCAGCGGACAGGGGATCGGAGCTTTCTTT. The encoded protein is CASSGQGIGAFF.

The chain links TRBV5-6 to TRBJ1-2; D is unresolved. The CDR3 contains 12 residues. The germline V gene has CDR1 SGHDT and CDR2 YYEEEE. V was trimmed by 4 bases and J by 5 bases, leaving 9 bases between them. The CDR3 DNA reads TGTGCCAGCAGCACGGTGCATTATGGCTACACCTTC. It encodes CASSTVHYGYTF. The full variable domain, with the rest looked up from reference TRBV5-6 and TRBJ1-2, is DAGVTQSPTHLIKTRGQQVTLRCSPKSGHDTVSWYQQALGQGPQFIFQYYEEEERQRGNFPDRFSGHQFPNYSSELNVNALLLGDSALYLCASSTVHYGYTFGSGTRLTVV.

CDR3 coding DNA: TGTGCCAGCGGACAGGGTGGTCAGCCCCAGCATTTT. Its protein is CASGQGGQPQHF. V usage is TRBV27 and J usage is TRBJ1-5; 8 bases fit TRBD1. This CDR3 has 12 residues. Germline CDR1 and CDR2: MNHEY and SMNVEV (reference sequence). V gave up 8 bases and J gave up 6 bases; unmatched junction bases: 3.

V and J are TRBV7-8 and TRBJ2-7; TRBD2 matches at 13 bases. Germline V gene data show CDR1 as SGHVS and CDR2 as FQNEAQ. The CDR3 covers 16 residues. V was pared by 4 bases and J by 5 bases, with 8 bases of the junction left unmatched. The DNA of the CDR3 is TGTGCCAGCAGCTACCCCGGACTAGCGGGAGTGAACGAGCAGTACTTC. Protein: CASSYPGLAGVNEQYF. Full variable domain (remainder filled in from reference TRBV7-8 and TRBJ2-7): GAGVSQSPRYKVAKRGQDVALRCDPISGHVSLFWYQQALGQGPEFLTYFQNEAQLDKSGLPSDRFFAERPEGSVSTLKIQRTQQEDSAVYLCASSYPGLAGVNEQYFGPGTRLTVT.

The rearrangement links TRBV15 to TRBJ1-4, with 9 bases that match TRBD1. This CDR3 comprises 15 residues. The V segment lost 0 bases and the J segment 5 bases; nucleotides outside the gene matches: 1. CDR1 is LNHNV, CDR2 YYDKDF, per germline (reference sequence). The chain's CDR3 is CATSRDGTGNEKLFF. The CDR3, as DNA: TGTGCCACCAGCAGAGACGGGACAGGGAATGAAAAACTGTTTTTT.

The gene calls are TRBV14 and TRBJ2-1; no reliable D call. CDR1 and CDR2 (germline): SGHDN, FVKESK. With 1 base removed from V and 9 bases from J, the gap between germline ends came to 10 bases. There are 13 residues in the CDR3. CDR3 loop: CASSQVQVFEQFF. As DNA, the CDR3 is TGTGCCAGCAGCCAAGTGCAAGTTTTTGAGCAGTTCTTC.

The chain uses TRBV5-1 and TRBJ2-5; tentatively, D is TRBD1 (6 bases). The germline V and J ends were trimmed by 4 bases and 2 bases, with 24 bases remaining between them. The length of the CDR3 is 18 residues. Germline V CDR1 and CDR2: SGHRS, YFSETQ. The CDR3 spells CASSLGRTANAPQETQYF. The CDR3 coding sequence is TGCGCCAGCAGCCTGGGAAGGACAGCTAACGCGCCTCAAGAGACCCAGTACTTC.

The chain combines TRBV2 with TRBJ2-2; D possibly corresponds to TRBD1 (5 bases). V was shortened by 3 bases and J by 0 bases, with 11 bases between the two germline ends. Germline values: CDR1 SNHLY, CDR2 FYNNEI. This CDR3 has 16 residues. Here the CDR3 reads CASSEGRAANTGELFF. CDR3 bases: TGTGCCAGCAGTGAGGGCAGGGCGGCGAACACCGGGGAGCTGTTTTTT.

CDR3 coding DNA: TGTGCCAGTAGTAGTGGGAGGAACATACTTGGCGAGCAGTACTTC. Translation: CASSSGRNILGEQYF. The chain combines TRBV19 with TRBJ2-7; possibly TRBD2 for D (6 bases). Germline V gene lookup returns CDR1 LNHDA and CDR2 SQIVND (reference sequence). CDR3 length: 15 residues. V lost 4 bases and J lost 6, with 19 bases in between.

About this clone itself: The identical CDR3 is also encoded by other nucleotide sequences in the sample. The V and J genes are TRBV4-1 and TRBJ2-1; no clear D gene. Germline-derived CDR1 and CDR2 are MGHRA and YSYEKL. The CDR3 extends over 13 amino acids. V lost 1 base and J 1 base, leaving 2 bases between the germline ends. Here the CDR3 reads CASSQGSYNEQFF. In DNA, the CDR3 is TGCGCCAGCAGCCAAGGTTCCTACAATGAGCAGTTCTTC.

About this clone: The sample contains more than one DNA sequence encoding this CDR3. The chain has TRBV9 and TRBJ2-1, with D tentatively TRBD2 (6 bases). The length of the CDR3 is 15 residues. The germline V gene has CDR1 SGDLS and CDR2 YYNGEE. Trimming took 0 bases from V and 4 from J, leaving 11 bases between them. CDR3 sequence reads: CASSVGLAEYNEQFF. The CDR3 DNA reads as TGTGCCAGCAGCGTAGGTTTAGCGGAGTACAATGAGCAGTTCTTC.

The chain carries TRBV27 and TRBJ2-3; D perhaps matches TRBD2 (6 bases). The CDR3 loop spans 15 amino acids. The germline V gene has CDR1 MNHEY and CDR2 SMNVEV (reference sequence). Trimming pared 2 bases from V and 3 bases from J, leaving 12 bases between. This chain's CDR3 is CASSLVPAGTDTQYF. DNA for the CDR3: TGTGCCAGCAGTTTAGTACCGGCGGGGACAGATACGCAGTATTTT.

The chain combines TRBV9 with TRBJ1-2; the D is unclear. CDR3 size: 17 residues. The V gene's germline CDR1 is SGDLS and CDR2 YYNGEE. With 5 bases removed from V and 0 bases from J, the gap between germline ends came to 20 bases. CDR3 DNA sequence: TGTGCCAGCAGTCCCTCGCCCCTCGGTACAGCTAACTATGGCTACACCTTC. This encodes CASSPSPLGTANYGYTF.

The rearrangement joins TRBV5-8 to TRBJ2-1, with D perhaps matching TRBD2 (5 bases). With 4 bases removed from V and 7 bases from J, the gap between germline ends came to 18 bases. This CDR3 spans 15 amino acids. The germline V gene has CDR1 SGHTS and CDR2 YDEGEE. CDR3 in DNA: TGTGCCAGCAGCCAAGAAGAGGGATCGGTGAATGAGCAGTTCTTC. Amino acid sequence: CASSQEEGSVNEQFF.

The rearrangement links TRBV7-9 to TRBJ2-7, with D hard to call. The CDR3 loop spans 14 amino acids. V lost 3 bases and J 5 bases, leaving 14 bases between the germline ends. CDR1 and CDR2 from the germline V gene are SEHNR and FQNEAQ (reference sequence). In DNA, the CDR3 is TGTGCCAGCAGCTTGAGTTGGGAAAGCCACGAGCAGTACTTC. Protein: CASSLSWESHEQYF.

V usage is TRBV7-2 and J usage is TRBJ2-3; 12 bases align to TRBD2. There are 16 residues in the CDR3. Germline loops: CDR1 SGHTA, CDR2 FQGNSA. The trim removed 5 bases at V and 2 bases at J, leaving 5 bases unmatched. CDR3 nucleotide sequence: TGTGCCAGCAGCGACCGACTAGCGGGAGCCACAGATACGCAGTATTTT. Translating it yields CASSDRLAGATDTQYF.

V and J are TRBV20-1 and TRBJ1-1; no clear D gene. With 5 bases removed from V and 6 bases from J, the gap between germline ends came to 10 bases. The CDR3 length is 11 residues. Germline-derived CDR1 and CDR2 are DFQATT and SNEGSKA (reference sequence). The CDR3: CSAWTAPEAFF. The CDR3 DNA is TGCAGTGCTTGGACCGCCCCTGAAGCTTTCTTT.

The chain carries TRBV4-1 and TRBJ1-1; D is uncertain. From germline, CDR1 is MGHRA and CDR2 YSYEKL. V was pared by 3 bases and J by 7 bases, with 12 bases between. The CDR3 runs to 13 residues. The CDR3 DNA reads as TGCGCCAGCAGCCAGGTGCCGGCGGGTGAAGCTTTCTTT. It is translated as CASSQVPAGEAFF.

The chain has TRBV10-3 and TRBJ2-7; weak D call: TRBD2 (6 bases). This CDR3 has 15 amino acids. The germline V gene has CDR1 ENHRY and CDR2 SYGVKD. V shed 2 bases and J shed 3 bases, with 14 bases lying between them. For the CDR3, the DNA is TGTGCCATCAGTGAGGAGTGGGGGGACGGCTACGAGCAGTACTTC. Encoded protein: CAISEEWGDGYEQYF.

V gene TRBV5-3 combines with J gene TRBJ2-5; D possibly corresponds to TRBD2 (6 bases). TRBV5-3 is treated as an ORF (open reading frame) with a function not yet certain. This CDR3 is built from 18 residues. V was shortened by 4 bases and J by 2 bases, with 24 bases between the two germline ends. The CDR3 region is CARSVCPLRDGPQETQYF. CDR3 coding DNA: TGTGCCAGAAGCGTATGCCCCCTGCGGGACGGGCCGCAAGAGACCCAGTACTTC.

The chain couples TRBV13 to TRBJ2-3; D is unresolved. The CDR3 totals 14 residues. Germline V gene data show CDR1 as PRHDT and CDR2 as FYEKMQ (reference sequence). The V and J ends lost 1 base and 4 bases respectively, with 9 bases between them. CDR3 sequence (DNA): TGTGCCAGCAGCTTAGTGGCCGAGGCAGATACGCAGTATTTT. Translation gives CASSLVAEADTQYF.